Below, 13 T cell receptor beta chains from the same sample are listed, as sequenced in a study of cytomegalovirus exposure and HLA in healthy donors. Researchers ran the PCR with 60 Vbeta and 13 Jbeta primers. Only in-frame clones appear in the TCRdb table, and some are missing; sequencing was by immunoSEQ multiplex PCR. The sample has around 150,000 clones, 82% seen once; the top ten hold about 8.6%. Sequencing used PBMCs. These receptors originate from a woman aged 45-65 years in good health and CMV-seropositive.

The chain links TRBV5-4 to TRBJ2-3; a weak D match, TRBD1 (5 bases). The V end was cut by 1 base, the J end by 4 bases, with 7 bases between. From germline, CDR1 is SGHNT and CDR2 YYREEE (reference sequence). CDR3 length equals 13 residues. The CDR3, as DNA: TGTGCCAGCAGCTTGCCCAGGGCAGATACGCAGTATTTT. Amino acid sequence: CASSLPRADTQYF.

The rearrangement joins TRBV7-9 to TRBJ1-1; 9 bases line up with TRBD1. With 0 bases clipped from V and 1 base from J, the junction kept 3 bases outside the gene matches. CDR1 and CDR2 (germline): SEHNR, FQNEAQ (reference sequence). This CDR3 has 16 residues. In DNA form, the CDR3 reads TGTGCCAGCAGCTTAGCGTGGGGACAGGGGAACACTGAAGCTTTCTTT. Protein: CASSLAWGQGNTEAFF.

V and J are TRBV7-9 and TRBJ1-5; TRBD1 might be the D (6 bases). V was cut by 3 bases and J by 4 bases, with 7 bases left in between. This CDR3 has 13 residues. From germline, CDR1 is SEHNR and CDR2 FQNEAQ (reference sequence). CDR3 in DNA: TGTGCCAGCAGCTTCGACAGGAATCAGCCCCAGCATTTT. Translation gives CASSFDRNQPQHF. The variable domain in full, completed from reference TRBV7-9 and TRBJ1-5, reads DTGVSQNPRHKITKRGQNVTFRCDPISEHNRLYWYRQTLGQGPEFLTYFQNEAQLEKSRLLSDRFSAERPKGSFSTLEIQRTEQGDSAMYLCASSFDRNQPQHFGDGTRLSIL.

This chain uses TRBV19 with TRBJ1-2; 10 positions agree with TRBD1. This CDR3 comprises 14 residues. Germline CDR1 LNHDA, CDR2 SQIVND (reference sequence). After removal of 5 bases from V and 4 bases from J, the junction contained 4 bases not matched to a gene. The CDR3 sequence: CASSGTGETYGYTF. The CDR3 nucleotides are TGTGCCAGTAGTGGGACAGGGGAAACCTATGGCTACACCTTC.

This clone was observed a few times. This sequence joins TRBV25-1 and TRBJ2-7; D remains ambiguous. Germline loops: CDR1 MGHDK, CDR2 SYGVNS. The CDR3 extends over 14 amino acids. V gave up 1 base and J gave up 6 bases, with 13 bases separating them. The CDR3 DNA reads TGTGCCAGCAGTGAATCGGTGGAGTACGGCGAGCAGTACTTC. It codes for CASSESVEYGEQYF.

The chain employs TRBV13 and TRBJ1-2; 7 nucleotides line up with TRBD1. CDR3 size: 15 residues. Germline-derived CDR1 and CDR2 are PRHDT and FYEKMQ (reference sequence). V lost 4 bases and J lost 4; bases outside the gene matches: 9. CDR3 DNA: TGTGCCAGCAGCTCCTCAGACAGGGCTCGCTATGGCTACACCTTC. Translation: CASSSSDRARYGYTF.

V gene TRBV2 combines with J gene TRBJ2-3; 7 positions agree with TRBD2. Germline V gene sequence: CDR1 SNHLY, CDR2 FYNNEI. There are 13 residues in the CDR3. V lost 6 bases, J lost 7 bases, and 7 bases stayed unmatched. The CDR3 here is CASRAGEANTQYF. CDR3 nucleotides: TGTGCCAGCAGGGCGGGAGAGGCAAATACGCAGTATTTT.

The chain carries TRBV4-2 and TRBJ1-1, with TRBD1 as a possible D gene (5 bases). The CDR3 has 13 residues. CDR1 and CDR2 from the germline V gene are LGHNA and YNFKEQ. V was clipped by 4 bases and J by 6 bases, with 12 bases between them. CDR3 loop: CASSLQGIAEAFF. The CDR3 region has the DNA TGTGCCAGCAGCCTGCAGGGAATCGCTGAAGCTTTCTTT.

The chain is built from TRBV29-1 and TRBJ2-7; 7 bases align to TRBD1. With V trimmed by 6 bases and J by 6 bases, 14 bases remained unmatched. The CDR3 loop spans 14 amino acids. CDR1 and CDR2 (germline): SQVTM, ANQGSEA. The CDR3 sequence: CSVVRDRALSEQYF. The CDR3, as DNA: TGCAGCGTCGTACGGGACAGAGCCCTAAGCGAGCAGTACTTC.

This chain uses TRBV30 with TRBJ1-6; 7 nucleotides align to TRBD1. The CDR3 consists of 16 residues. The germline CDR1 and CDR2 sequences are GTSNPN and SVGIG (reference sequence). V lost 3 bases to trimming and J lost 0 bases; unmatched junction nucleotides: 5. CDR3 residues: CAWRAPGGSYNSPLHF. CDR3 coding DNA: TGTGCCTGGAGGGCTCCAGGGGGCTCCTATAATTCACCCCTCCACTTT.

This clone was observed a handful of times. CDR3 protein: CASSLRLAAYNEQFF. CDR3 bases: TGTGCCAGCAGCCTACGACTAGCGGCCTACAATGAGCAGTTCTTC. The chain has TRBV14 and TRBJ2-1, with 9 bases that match TRBD2. The CDR3 spans 15 residues. With 4 bases clipped from V and 2 bases from J, the junction kept 3 bases outside the gene matches. Germline V lookup: CDR1 SGHDN, CDR2 FVKESK.

The V gene is TRBV2, the J gene TRBJ2-1; weak D call: TRBD2 (5 bases). V was shortened by 8 bases and J by 3 bases, with 14 bases between the two germline ends. This CDR3 spans 14 amino acids. Per germline, CDR1 SNHLY and CDR2 FYNNEI. The CDR3 sequence: CASSREWVYNEQFF. The CDR3 DNA follows: TGTGCCAGCTCGAGGGAGTGGGTCTACAATGAGCAGTTCTTC. Complete variable domain (other parts from reference TRBV2 and TRBJ2-1): EPEVTQTPSHQVTQMGQEVILRCVPISNHLYFYWYRQILGQKVEFLVSFYNNEISEKSEIFDDQFSVERPDGSNFTLKIRSTKLEDSAMYFCASSREWVYNEQFFGPGTRLTVL.

This chain connects TRBV11-2 to TRBJ1-2; possibly TRBD1 for D (5 bases). Trimming took 1 base from V and 9 from J, leaving 6 bases between them. This CDR3 comprises 11 residues. The V gene's germline CDR1 is SGHAT and CDR2 FQNNGV. CDR3 amino acids: CASSLGQSYTF. DNA for the CDR3: TGTGCCAGCAGCTTAGGACAGAGCTACACCTTC. Full variable domain (outside the CDR3, taken from reference TRBV11-2 and TRBJ1-2): EAGVAQSPRYKIIEKRQSVAFWCNPISGHATLYWYQQILGQGPKLLIQFQNNGVVDDSQLPKDRFSAERLKGVDSTLKIQPAKLEDSAVYLCASSLGQSYTFGSGTRLTVV.